What follows is one T cell receptor beta chain and its context. This sample was taken from a study of blood T cell repertoires in COVID-19. From germline, CDR1 is GTSNPN and CDR2 SVGIG (reference sequence). The CDR3 is 15 residues long. V shed 2 bases, J shed 5 bases, and the junction held 7 bases outside the gene matches. In the original analysis: Nucleated cell counts were estimated from reference gene primer amplification. Some clones are missing from TCRdb's copy, which holds only in-frame ones; the method was immunoSEQ multiplex PCR. For V, J and clone size, that table is used; D and trimming come from the DNA. Of 20,000 or so clones listed, around 84% are singletons.

The receptor comes from a man aged 50 to 60 with active COVID-19. The chain employs TRBV30 and TRBJ2-5, with 11 bases identical to TRBD2. The sample consisted of peripheral blood. This CDR3 is CAWSSLAGGGETQYF. The CDR3 DNA follows: TGTGCCTGGAGTTCTCTAGCGGGGGGTGGGGAGACCCAGTACTTC. The variable domain in full, with the rest retrieved from reference TRBV30 and TRBJ2-5, is SQTIHQWPATLVQPVGSPLSLECTVEGTSNPNLYWYRQAAGRGLQLLFYSVGIGQISSEVPQNLSASRPQDRQFILSSKKLLLSDSGFYLCAWSSLAGGGETQYFGPGTRLLVL.